The present T cell receptor beta chain was sequenced within a study of T-cell memory formation after mild COVID-19. Study-wide points: In pre-infection memory, a portion of responding clones appeared, which suggested that cross-reactive memory joined. Nothing showed for sure that second-wave clones peaking on day 37 were SARS-CoV-2 specific.

The CDR3 spans 13 residues. V shed 1 base and J shed 5 bases, with 9 bases lying between them. Per the germline V gene, CDR1 is SEHNR and CDR2 is FQNEAQ (reference sequence). TCRdb independently ran MiXCR on the 5' RACE reads; one entry per CDR3 protein. Among 470,000 or so distinct CDR3 sequences listed, around 18% were seen once. As to this clonotype: Its antigen is not identified.

The receptor comes from an adult woman who had mild COVID-19 (a few samples of this study predate the infection). Cell type and time point are not known. Sequencing was done on a sample of PBMCs or a T cell subset sorted from them (not recorded which). This chain joins TRBV7-9 and TRBJ2-7, with no clear D. In nucleotides, the CDR3 is TGTGCCAGCAGCTTAGGCCCCTACGACGAGCAGTACTTC. Translating it yields CASSLGPYDEQYF.